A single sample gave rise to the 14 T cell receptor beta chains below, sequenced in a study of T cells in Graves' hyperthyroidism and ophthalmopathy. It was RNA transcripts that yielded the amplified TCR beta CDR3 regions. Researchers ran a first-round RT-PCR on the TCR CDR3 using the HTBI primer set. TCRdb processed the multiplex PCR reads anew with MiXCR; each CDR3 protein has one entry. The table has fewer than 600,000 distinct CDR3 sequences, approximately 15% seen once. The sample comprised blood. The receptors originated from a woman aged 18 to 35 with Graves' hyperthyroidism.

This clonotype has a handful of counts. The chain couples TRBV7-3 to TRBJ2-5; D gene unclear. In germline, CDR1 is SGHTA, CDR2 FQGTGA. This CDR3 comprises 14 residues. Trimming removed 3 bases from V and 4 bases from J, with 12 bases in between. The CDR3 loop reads CASSFGPAGETQYF. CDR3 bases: TGTGCCAGCAGCTTCGGACCGGCAGGAGAGACCCAGTACTTC.

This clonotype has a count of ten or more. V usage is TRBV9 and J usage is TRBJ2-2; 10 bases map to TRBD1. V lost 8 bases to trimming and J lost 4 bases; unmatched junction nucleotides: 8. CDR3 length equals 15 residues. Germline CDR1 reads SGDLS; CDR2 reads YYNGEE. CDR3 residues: CARERDRGSTGELFF. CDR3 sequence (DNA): TGTGCCAGAGAGAGGGACAGGGGTTCCACCGGGGAGCTGTTTTTT.

CDR3 amino acids: CASSATSTGINGYTF. The CDR3 region has the DNA TGTGCCAGCAGTGCCACCTCGACAGGTATCAATGGCTACACCTTC. The genes are TRBV6-1 and TRBJ1-2, with D perhaps matching TRBD1 (6 bases). With 4 bases removed from V and 6 bases from J, the gap between germline ends came to 18 bases. The CDR3 totals 15 residues. Germline values: CDR1 MNHNS, CDR2 SASEGT.

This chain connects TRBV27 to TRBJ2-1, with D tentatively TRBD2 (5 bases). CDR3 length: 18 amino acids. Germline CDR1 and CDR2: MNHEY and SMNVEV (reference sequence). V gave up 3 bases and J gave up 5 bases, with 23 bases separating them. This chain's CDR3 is CASSFNPSSALRDNEQFF. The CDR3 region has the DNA TGTGCCAGCAGTTTCAACCCGAGTAGCGCGCTGCGTGACAATGAGCAGTTCTTC.

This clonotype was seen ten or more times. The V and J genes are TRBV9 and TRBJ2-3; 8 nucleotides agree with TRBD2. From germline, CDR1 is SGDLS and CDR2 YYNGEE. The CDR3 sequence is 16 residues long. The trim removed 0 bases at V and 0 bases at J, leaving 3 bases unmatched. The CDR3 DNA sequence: TGTGCCAGCAGCGTAGGGGCTAGCGGGAGCACAGATACGCAGTATTTT. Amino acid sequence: CASSVGASGSTDTQYF. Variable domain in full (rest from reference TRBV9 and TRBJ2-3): DSGVTQTPKHLITATGQRVTLRCSPRSGDLSVYWYQQSLDQGLQFLIQYYNGEERAKGNILERFSAQQFPDLHSELNLSSLELGDSALYFCASSVGASGSTDTQYFGPGTRLTVL.

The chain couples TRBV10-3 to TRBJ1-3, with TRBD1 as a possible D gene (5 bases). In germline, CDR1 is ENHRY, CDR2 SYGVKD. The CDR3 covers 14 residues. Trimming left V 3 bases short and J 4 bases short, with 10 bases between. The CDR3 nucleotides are TGTGCCATCAGTGATGGGGGGGACGGAAACACCATATATTTT. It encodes CAISDGGDGNTIYF.

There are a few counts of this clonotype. The CDR3 loop is CASRTLDVDTQYF. CDR3 in DNA: TGTGCCAGCCGGACTCTGGACGTGGATACGCAGTATTTT. The genes are TRBV2 and TRBJ2-3; maybe TRBD2 (5 bases). Germline CDR1 is SNHLY and CDR2 is FYNNEI. This CDR3 contains 13 residues. V was shortened by 8 bases and J by 6 bases, with 15 bases between the two germline ends.

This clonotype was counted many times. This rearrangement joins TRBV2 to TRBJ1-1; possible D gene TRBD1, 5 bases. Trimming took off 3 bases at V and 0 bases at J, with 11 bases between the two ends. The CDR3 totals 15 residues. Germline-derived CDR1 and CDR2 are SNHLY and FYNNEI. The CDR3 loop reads CASSDWGVVNTEAFF. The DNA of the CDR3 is TGTGCCAGCAGTGACTGGGGGGTGGTGAACACTGAAGCTTTCTTT.

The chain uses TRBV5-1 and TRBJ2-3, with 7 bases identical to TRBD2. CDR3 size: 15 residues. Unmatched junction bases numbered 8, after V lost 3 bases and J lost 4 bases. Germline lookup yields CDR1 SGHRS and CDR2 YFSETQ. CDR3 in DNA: TGCGCCAGCAGCTCTTGGACTAGTAAATCAGATACGCAGTATTTT. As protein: CASSSWTSKSDTQYF.

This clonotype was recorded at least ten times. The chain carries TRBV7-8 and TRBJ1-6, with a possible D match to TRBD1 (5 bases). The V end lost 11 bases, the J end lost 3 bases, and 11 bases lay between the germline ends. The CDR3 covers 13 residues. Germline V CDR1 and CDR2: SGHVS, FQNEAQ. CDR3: CAGGSYYNSPLHF. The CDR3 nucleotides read TGTGCCGGGGGGTCTTACTATAATTCACCCCTCCACTTT.

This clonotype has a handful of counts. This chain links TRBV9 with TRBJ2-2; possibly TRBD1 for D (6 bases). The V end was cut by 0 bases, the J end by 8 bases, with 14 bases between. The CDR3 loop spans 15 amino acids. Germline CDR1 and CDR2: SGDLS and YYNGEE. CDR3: CASSVAARGKGELFF. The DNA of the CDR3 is TGTGCCAGCAGCGTAGCTGCCAGGGGAAAGGGGGAGCTGTTTTTT.

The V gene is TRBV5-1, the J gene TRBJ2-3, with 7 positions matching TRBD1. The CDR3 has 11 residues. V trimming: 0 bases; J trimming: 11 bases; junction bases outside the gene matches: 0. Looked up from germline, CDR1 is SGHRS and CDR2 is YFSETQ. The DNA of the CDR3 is TGCGCCAGCAGCTTGGGACAGGGGCAGTATTTT. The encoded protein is CASSLGQGQYF.

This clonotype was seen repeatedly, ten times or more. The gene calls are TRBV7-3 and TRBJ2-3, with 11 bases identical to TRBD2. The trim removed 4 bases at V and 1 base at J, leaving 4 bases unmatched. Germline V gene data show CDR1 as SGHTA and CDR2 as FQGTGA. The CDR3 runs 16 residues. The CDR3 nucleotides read TGTGCCAGCAGCTCGCTGACTAGCGGGGGCACAGATACGCAGTATTTT. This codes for CASSSLTSGGTDTQYF.

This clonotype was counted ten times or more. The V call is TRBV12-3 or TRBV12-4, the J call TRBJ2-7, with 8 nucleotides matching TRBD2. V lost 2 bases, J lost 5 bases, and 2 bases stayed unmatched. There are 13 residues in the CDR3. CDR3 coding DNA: TGTGCCAGCAGTTTAAGCGGGAGTAACGAGCAGTACTTC. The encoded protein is CASSLSGSNEQYF.